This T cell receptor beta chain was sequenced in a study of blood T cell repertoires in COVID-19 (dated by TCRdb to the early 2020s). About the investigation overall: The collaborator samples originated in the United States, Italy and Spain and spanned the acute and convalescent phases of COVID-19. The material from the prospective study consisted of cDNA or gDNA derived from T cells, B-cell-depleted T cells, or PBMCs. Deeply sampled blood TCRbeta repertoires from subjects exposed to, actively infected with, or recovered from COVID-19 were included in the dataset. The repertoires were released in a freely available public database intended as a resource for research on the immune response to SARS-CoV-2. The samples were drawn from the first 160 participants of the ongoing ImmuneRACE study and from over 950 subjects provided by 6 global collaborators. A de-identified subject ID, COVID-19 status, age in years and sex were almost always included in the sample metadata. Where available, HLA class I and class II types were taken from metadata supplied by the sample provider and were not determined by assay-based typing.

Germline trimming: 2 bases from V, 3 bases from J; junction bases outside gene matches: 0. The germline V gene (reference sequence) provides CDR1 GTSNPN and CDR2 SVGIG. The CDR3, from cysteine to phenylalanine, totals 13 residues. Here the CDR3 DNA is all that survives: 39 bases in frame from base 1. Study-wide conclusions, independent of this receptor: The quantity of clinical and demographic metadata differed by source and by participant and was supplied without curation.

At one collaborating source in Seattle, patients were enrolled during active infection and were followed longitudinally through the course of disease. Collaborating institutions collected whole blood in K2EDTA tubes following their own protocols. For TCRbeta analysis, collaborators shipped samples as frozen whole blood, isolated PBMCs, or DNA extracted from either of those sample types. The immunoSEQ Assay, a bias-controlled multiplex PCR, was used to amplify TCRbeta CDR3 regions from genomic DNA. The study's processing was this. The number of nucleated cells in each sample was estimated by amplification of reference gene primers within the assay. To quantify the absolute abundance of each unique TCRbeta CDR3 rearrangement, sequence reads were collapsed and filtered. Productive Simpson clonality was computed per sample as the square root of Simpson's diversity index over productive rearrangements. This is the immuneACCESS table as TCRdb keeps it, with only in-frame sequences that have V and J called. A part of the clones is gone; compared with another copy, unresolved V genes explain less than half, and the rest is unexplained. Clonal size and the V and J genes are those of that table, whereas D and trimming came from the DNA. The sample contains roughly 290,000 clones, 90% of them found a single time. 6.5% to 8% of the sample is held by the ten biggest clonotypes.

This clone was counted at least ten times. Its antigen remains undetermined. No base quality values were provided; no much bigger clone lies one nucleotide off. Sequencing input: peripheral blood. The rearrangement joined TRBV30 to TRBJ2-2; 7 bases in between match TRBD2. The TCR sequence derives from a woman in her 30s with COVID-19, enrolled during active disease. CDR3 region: CAWSSGDTGELFF. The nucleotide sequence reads TGTGCCTGGAGTAGCGGGGACACCGGGGAGCTGTTTTTT.